What follows are 5 T cell receptor beta chains derived from one specimen sequenced in a study of neurological immune-mediated disorders. TCRdb reprocessed the 5' RACE reads via MiXCR and lists one record per CDR3 protein. The sample has 77,000 or so distinct CDR3 sequences; around 9.9% are singletons. Sequencing was performed on PBMCs. Receptors were obtained from a man in his fifties in good health.

This clonotype was seen a few times. This rearrangement joins TRBV28 to TRBJ1-5; no reliable D call. Between the trimmed V and J ends, which lost 6 bases and 0 bases, there was a span of 12 bases. Germline values: CDR1 MDHEN, CDR2 SYDVKM. This CDR3 comprises 15 residues. CDR3 protein: CASRTRTYSNQPQHF. The CDR3 bases are TGTGCCAGCAGAACCCGAACCTATAGCAATCAGCCCCAGCATTTT.

This clonotype was seen ten or more times. The chain uses TRBV5-1 and TRBJ2-7; 7 positions match TRBD1. The V and J ends lost 0 bases and 7 bases, in that order; junction bases with no gene match: 13. The CDR3 spans 16 residues. Germline V CDR1 and CDR2: SGHRS, YFSETQ. The CDR3 loop reads CASSLAHTGEVIEQYF. The CDR3 nucleotides read TGCGCCAGCAGCTTGGCGCATACAGGGGAAGTCATTGAGCAGTACTTC. The full variable domain, with the rest looked up from reference TRBV5-1 and TRBJ2-7, is KAGVTQTPRYLIKTRGQQVTLSCSPISGHRSVSWYQQTPGQGLQFLFEYFSETQRNKGNFPGRFSGRQFSNSRSEMNVSTLELGDSALYLCASSLAHTGEVIEQYFGPGTRLTVT.

CDR3 amino acids: CASSLVASGNYEQYF. As DNA, the CDR3 is TGCGCCAGCAGCTTGGTCGCTAGCGGGAACTACGAGCAGTACTTC. The V gene is TRBV5-1, the J gene TRBJ2-7, with 9 positions matching TRBD2. V gave up 0 bases and J gave up 3 bases; unmatched junction bases: 4. The CDR3 runs 15 residues. Germline V gives CDR1 SGHRS, CDR2 YFSETQ.

This clonotype was counted at least ten times. This chain joins TRBV6-5 and TRBJ2-6; a possible D gene is TRBD2 (6 bases). The CDR3 runs to 15 residues. The germline CDR1 and CDR2 sequences are MNHEY and SVGAGI. V lost 0 bases and J lost 9, with 12 bases in between. The DNA for the CDR3 is TGTGCCAGCAGTTACTCGACGGGGGTAGGCAACGTCCTGACTTTC. Its translation: CASSYSTGVGNVLTF.

Comments on this clonotype: A much more abundant neighbour one base away suggests this may be a read error. The chain combines TRBV14 with TRBJ2-1, with D perhaps TRBD1 or TRBD2 (5 bases each). CDR3 length: 14 amino acids. Germline V gene lookup returns CDR1 SGHDN and CDR2 FVKESK. Here the CDR3 DNA reads TGTGCCAACAGCCAAGGGAATTGGGGGAATGAGCAGTTCTTC. As protein: CANSQGNWGNEQFF.